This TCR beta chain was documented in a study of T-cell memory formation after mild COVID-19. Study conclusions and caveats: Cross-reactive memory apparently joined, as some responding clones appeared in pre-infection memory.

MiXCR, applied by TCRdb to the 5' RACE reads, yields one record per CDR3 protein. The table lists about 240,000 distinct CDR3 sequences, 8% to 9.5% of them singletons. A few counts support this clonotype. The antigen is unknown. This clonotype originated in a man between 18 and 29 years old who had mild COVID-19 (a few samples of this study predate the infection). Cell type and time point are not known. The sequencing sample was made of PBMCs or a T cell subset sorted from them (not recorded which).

CDR3 in DNA: TGCAGCGTTGCTACCCCGGACAGGGATGTCGACGAGCAGTACTTC. This gives the protein CSVATPDRDVDEQYF. The chain recombines TRBV29-1 with TRBJ2-7; 8 bases map to TRBD1. CDR1 and CDR2 from the germline V gene are SQVTM and ANQGSEA. CDR3 length equals 15 residues. The V segment lost 4 bases and the J segment 5 bases; nucleotides outside the gene matches: 13.